Listed below are T cell receptor beta chains from one sample, sequenced in a study of metastatic and nonmetastatic thyroid tumors. TCRdb re-called the PCR reads via MiXCR. The table shows approximately 17,000 clones, with roughly 24% occurring only once. Sequenced sample: tumor tissue. The receptors stem from a female donor with papillary thyroid cancer or a benign thyroid nodule (not recorded which). Some clones in this sample may be carry-over from other donors' samples. Each CDR3 is given with its conserved first and last residue. The order of the fields is clone size, J gene, V gene, D gene, CDR3 protein, CDR3 DNA. D genes are given only for firm matches. Clone size is stated in some rows and not others, as once, few, many or a class when expanded.

>-|TRBJ2-3|TRBV6-1|TRBD1
CASSEAGTGLWDTQYF
TGTGCCAGCAGTGAAGCGGGGACAGGGCTATGGGATACGCAGTATTTT
>-|TRBJ2-3|TRBV12-3/TRBV12-4|TRBD2
CANILAGGEDTQYF
TGTGCCAACATACTAGCGGGGGGAGAGGATACGCAGTATTTT
>-|TRBJ2-1|TRBV4-1|-
CASSQEPYSYNEQFF
TGCGCCAGCAGCCAAGAACCATATTCCTACAATGAGCAGTTCTTC
>medium-sized|TRBJ1-2|TRBV5-6|TRBD1
CASSPRGRGFDNYGYTF
TGTGCCAGCAGCCCCAGGGGGCGCGGGTTCGATAACTATGGCTACACCTTC
>-|TRBJ1-2|TRBV27|TRBD1
CASSLLARGREYGYTF
TGTGCCAGCAGTTTATTAGCCAGGGGGCGAGAGTATGGCTACACCTTC
>many|TRBJ2-3|TRBV20-1|-
CSARPGANTDTQYF
TGCAGTGCTAGACCGGGAGCCAACACAGATACGCAGTATTTT
>once|TRBJ2-7|TRBV7-9|-
CASSLARISYDQYF
TGTGCCAGCAGCTTAGCCAGGATCTCCTACGATCAGTACTTC
>many|TRBJ2-2|TRBV12-3/TRBV12-4|-
CASSFIRGVGTGELFF
TGTGCCAGCAGTTTCATTCGGGGCGTAGGGACCGGGGAGCTGTTTTTT
>many|TRBJ2-1|TRBV5-1|TRBD2
CASSPTGGSYNEQFF
TGCGCCAGCAGCCCAACCGGGGGGTCCTACAATGAGCAGTTCTTC
>once|TRBJ2-3|TRBV5-1|TRBD2
CASSLGTSGGGDTQYF
TGCGCCAGCAGCTTGGGGACTAGCGGAGGAGGAGATACGCAGTATTTT
>-|TRBJ2-7|TRBV20-1|-
CSASQGVYEQYF
TGCAGTGCTAGTCAGGGTGTCTACGAGCAGTACTTC
>many|TRBJ2-7|TRBV25-1|-
CASSAPGPREQYF
TGTGCCAGCAGTGCCCCCGGGCCAAGGGAGCAGTACTTC
>-|TRBJ2-1|TRBV14|TRBD1
CASSRLGQDNEQFF
TGTGCCAGCAGCCGACTCGGACAGGACAATGAGCAGTTCTTC
>-|TRBJ2-7|TRBV6-5|TRBD2
CASIYTGLAGVTYEQYF
TGTGCCAGCATTTACACCGGACTAGCGGGGGTCACCTACGAGCAGTACTTC
>few|TRBJ2-1|TRBV20-1|-
CSAVVRGEQFF
TGCAGTGCTGTGGTGAGGGGTGAGCAGTTCTTC
>-|TRBJ1-2|TRBV7-9|-
CASALCFGGTYGYTF
TGTGCCAGCGCTTTGTGTTTTGGGGGAACATATGGCTACACCTTC
>many|TRBJ1-1|TRBV27|-
CASSLGTLGGRLNTEAFF
TGTGCCAGCAGTTTAGGTACCCTGGGAGGGCGGCTGAACACTGAAGCTTTCTTT
>medium-sized|TRBJ2-1|TRBV20-1|-
CSVENYNEQFF
TGCAGTGTAGAAAATTACAATGAGCAGTTCTTC